This TCR beta chain was found in a study of blood T cell repertoires in COVID-19. Study-level information: Italy, Spain and the United States were the sources of the convalescent and acute COVID-19 samples.

Germline loops: CDR1 MNHNS, CDR2 SASEGT. This CDR3 comprises 20 residues. Trimming took 0 bases from V and 0 from J, leaving 18 bases between them. Per the study methods: Cell counts per sample came from amplifying reference gene primers. Data came from immunoSEQ multiplex PCR; TCRdb stores just in-frame clones and leaves some out. The D gene and trimming were derived from the DNA, and the V and J assignments and clone size from that table. The sample records some 74,000 clones, roughly 90% being singletons. This receptor was obtained from a man aged 45-65 years with COVID-19, enrolled during active disease. The chain is built from TRBV6-1 and TRBJ2-6; D is unclear. Sequencing was carried out using peripheral blood. In DNA form, the CDR3 reads TGTGCCAGCAGTGAAGCTTTGGTAGGTGGCGGAGCCTCTGGGGCCAACGTCCTGACTTTC. It is translated as CASSEALVGGGASGANVLTF.